One sample yielded the 28 T cell receptor beta chains listed below, sequenced in a study of blood T cell repertoires in COVID-19. The protocol was immunoSEQ multiplex PCR, while the TCRdb copy is restricted to in-frame clones and leaves out a portion. The data contain 150,000 to 200,000 clones, roughly 88% of them seen just once; the ten biggest clones take up 12% to 15%. Sequencing used PBMCs or T cells enriched from blood (not recorded which). All receptors derive from a man between 50 and 59 years old who had recovered from COVID-19.

This rearrangement joins TRBV6-5 to TRBJ2-5; D not certain. Germline V gene lookup returns CDR1 MNHEY and CDR2 SVGAGI. The CDR3 spans 15 residues. V was cut by 5 bases and J by 0 bases, with 13 bases left in between. CDR3 sequence (DNA): TGTGCCAGCAGTCCTTCCAGTATCAACCAAGAGACCCAGTACTTC. It yields the protein CASSPSSINQETQYF.

The chain joins TRBV27 to TRBJ1-5; TRBD1 matches 7 bases. CDR1 is MNHEY, CDR2 SMNVEV, per germline (reference sequence). The V and J ends lost 3 bases and 3 bases, in that order; junction bases with no gene match: 5. The CDR3 has 15 residues. The CDR3 DNA is TGTGCCAGCAGTTTCGGAGGGGGCAACAATCAGCCCCAGCATTTT. Translated, it gives CASSFGGGNNQPQHF.

The chain recombines TRBV7-9 with TRBJ1-5, with a weak D call TRBD1 (5 bases). Per germline, CDR1 SEHNR and CDR2 FQNEAQ (reference sequence). This CDR3 is 12 amino acids long. V lost 7 bases to trimming and J lost 7 bases, with 11 bases between them. CDR3 sequence: CASTWGEQPQHF. The CDR3 nucleotides are TGTGCCAGCACCTGGGGGGAACAGCCCCAGCATTTT.

CDR3 sequence reads: CASSLGDRTLGEQFF. The CDR3 DNA sequence: TGCGCCAGCAGCTTGGGGGACAGGACCTTGGGTGAGCAGTTCTTC. The chain recombines TRBV5-1 with TRBJ2-1, with TRBD1 matching over 8 bases. The V gene's germline CDR1 is SGHRS and CDR2 YFSETQ. This CDR3 is 15 amino acids long. V lost 0 bases to trimming and J lost 9 bases; unmatched junction nucleotides: 8.

The genes are TRBV7-2 and TRBJ1-2; no clear D. V lost 1 base and J lost 4, with 10 bases in between. Germline V gene sequence: CDR1 SGHTA, CDR2 FQGNSA. The CDR3 totals 14 residues. The CDR3: CASSLVPSSYGYTF. In DNA form, the CDR3 reads TGTGCCAGCAGCTTAGTCCCGAGTTCCTATGGCTACACCTTC. Full variable domain (rest looked up from reference TRBV7-2 and TRBJ1-2): GAGVSQSPSNKVTEKGKDVELRCDPISGHTALYWYRQSLGQGLEFLIYFQGNSAPDKSGLPSDRFSAERTGGSVSTLTIQRTQQEDSAVYLCASSLVPSSYGYTFGSGTRLTVV.

The genes are TRBV25-1 and TRBJ2-3; no definite D call. Germline-derived CDR1 and CDR2 are MGHDK and SYGVNS. V was trimmed by 4 bases and J by 2 bases, leaving 7 bases between them. This CDR3 spans 13 amino acids. The CDR3, as DNA: TGTGCCAGCAGTGGACACCCCACAGATACGCAGTATTTT. It encodes CASSGHPTDTQYF.

V and J are TRBV7-9 and TRBJ2-3, with D perhaps matching TRBD2 (7 bases). CDR3 length equals 16 residues. V lost 5 bases to trimming and J lost 1 base, with 16 bases between them. Germline lookup yields CDR1 SEHNR and CDR2 FQNEAQ (reference sequence). CDR3 nucleotide sequence: TGTGCCAGCAGCCCGAGGACGGGGGGCCGCACAGATACGCAGTATTTT. Amino acid sequence: CASSPRTGGRTDTQYF.

This chain uses TRBV30 with TRBJ2-7, with TRBD1 identical over 9 bases. Germline lookup yields CDR1 GTSNPN and CDR2 SVGIG (reference sequence). The CDR3 runs 11 residues. The V segment lost 2 bases and the J segment 11 bases; nucleotides outside the gene matches: 4. CDR3 DNA sequence: TGTGCCTGGAGTTACAGGGGGCGCAAGTACTTC. Its protein product is CAWSYRGRKYF.

The CDR3 loop is CASSQGKTQYF. CDR3 in DNA: TGTGCCAGCAGCCAGGGCAAGACCCAGTACTTC. The V call is TRBV3-1 (or the pseudogene TRBV3-2), the J call TRBJ2-5; D gene uncertain. The CDR3 covers 11 residues. CDR1 LGHDT and CDR2 YNNKEL come from the germline V gene (reference sequence). Between the trimmed V and J ends, which lost 3 bases and 6 bases, there was a span of 5 bases.

This clone has just one count. CDR3 sequence: CASSGTHGSYNSPLHF. The CDR3 nucleotides read TGTGCCAGCAGCGGGACTCACGGCTCCTATAATTCACCCCTCCACTTT. J is TRBJ1-6 and V is TRBV11-2; weak D call: TRBD1 (5 bases). This CDR3 region has 16 residues. The germline CDR1 and CDR2 sequences are SGHAT and FQNNGV. Trimming pared 5 bases from V and 0 bases from J, leaving 11 bases between.

There are a few counts of this clone. The chain carries TRBV21-1 and TRBJ2-3; the table's D call, TRBD1, has no DNA check behind it. TRBV21-1 is shown as a pseudogene. The CDR3 spans 15 residues. In nucleotides, the CDR3 is TGTGCCAGCAGTATAGTCGACAGACACACAGATACGCAGTATTTT. It specifies CASSIVDRHTDTQYF.

The chain combines TRBV18 with TRBJ1-1; unclear D gene. V was trimmed by 1 base and J by 0 bases, leaving 12 bases between them. Germline V CDR1 and CDR2: KGHSH, LQKENI. The CDR3 covers 16 residues. This CDR3 is CASSPLVGILNTEAFF. The DNA for the CDR3 is TGTGCCAGCTCACCACTCGTCGGGATTCTGAACACTGAAGCTTTCTTT.

V gene TRBV29-1 combines with J gene TRBJ1-4; 10 nucleotides match TRBD1. The germline V gene has CDR1 SQVTM and CDR2 ANQGSEA. Trimming at V came to 1 base and at J to 11 bases, leaving 7 bases not matched to a gene. This CDR3 is 14 amino acids long. CDR3 in DNA: TGCAGCGTTGAAGCTCAGACAGGGGGCTCGAAACTGTTTTTT. Protein product: CSVEAQTGGSKLFF. Full variable domain (rest looked up from reference TRBV29-1 and TRBJ1-4): SAVISQKPSRDICQRGTSLTIQCQVDSQVTMMFWYRQQPGQSLTLIATANQGSEATYESGFVIDKFPISRPNLTFSTLTVSNMSPEDSSIYLCSVEAQTGGSKLFFGSGTQLSVL.

J is TRBJ1-6 and V is TRBV9; 8 bases line up with TRBD1. J gave up 7 bases and V 1 base, and 4 bases lay outside the gene matches. CDR1 and CDR2 from the germline V gene are SGDLS and YYNGEE. CDR3 length equals 15 residues. CDR3 amino acids: CASSVSQGANSPLHF. The CDR3 bases are TGTGCCAGCAGCGTAAGCCAGGGGGCGAATTCACCCCTCCACTTT.

This clone was seen a handful of times. The chain has TRBV2 and TRBJ2-2; TRBD2 matches at 15 bases. Germline trimming cut 6 bases from V and 4 bases from J; bases unmatched to any gene: 9. Germline CDR1 is SNHLY and CDR2 is FYNNEI. The CDR3 extends over 18 amino acids. CDR3 protein: CASSGSGTSGGTTGELFF. The CDR3 region has the DNA TGTGCCAGCAGCGGATCTGGGACTAGCGGGGGGACCACCGGGGAGCTGTTTTTT.

The chain is built from TRBV6-5 and TRBJ2-1; 11 nucleotides line up with TRBD2. The CDR3 length is 16 residues. The germline CDR1 and CDR2 sequences are MNHEY and SVGAGI. With V trimmed by 4 bases and J by 4 bases, 6 bases remained unmatched. For the CDR3, the DNA is TGTGCCAGCAGTTCCCTAGCGGGGGGCGGGTACAATGAGCAGTTCTTC. This translates into CASSSLAGGGYNEQFF.

The V gene is TRBV4-1, the J gene TRBJ2-5; TRBD1 agrees at 7 bases. The CDR3 length is 16 residues. The germline V gene encodes CDR1 MGHRA and CDR2 YSYEKL. V lost 2 bases, J lost 2 bases, and 8 bases stayed unmatched. The CDR3 DNA sequence: TGCGCCAGCAGCCAACCCCCGGGACAGAGACAAGAGACCCAGTACTTC. Translated, it gives CASSQPPGQRQETQYF.

This chain uses TRBV7-9 with TRBJ1-2; D not certain. V was cut by 5 bases and J by 4 bases, with 17 bases left in between. In germline, CDR1 is SEHNR, CDR2 FQNEAQ (reference sequence). This CDR3 contains 15 residues. CDR3 nucleotides: TGTGCCAGCAGCCTTATCCAGACTGCCTTCTATGGCTACACCTTC. Protein: CASSLIQTAFYGYTF.

The rearrangement uses TRBV3-1 (or the pseudogene TRBV3-2) and TRBJ1-1; the match to TRBD1 covers 7 bases. V was pared by 10 bases and J by 0 bases, with 11 bases of the junction left unmatched. The V gene's germline CDR1 is LGHDT and CDR2 YNNKEL (reference sequence). CDR3 length equals 15 residues. The CDR3 is CATTTGNLVNTEAFF. CDR3 nucleotides: TGTGCCACTACGACAGGGAATCTAGTGAACACTGAAGCTTTCTTT.

This clone was recorded many times. J is TRBJ2-7 and V is TRBV7-8; perhaps TRBD2 as D (7 bases). The CDR3 is 17 amino acids. Germline loops: CDR1 SGHVS, CDR2 FQNEAQ. Trimming removed 5 bases from V and 3 bases from J, with 23 bases in between. CDR3 loop: CASSLRRGAGAIYEQYF. CDR3 nucleotide sequence: TGTGCCAGCAGCCTCCGACGGGGGGCGGGGGCTATCTACGAGCAGTACTTC.

This chain joins TRBV13 and TRBJ2-7, with D uncertain. Per germline, CDR1 PRHDT and CDR2 FYEKMQ (reference sequence). The V and J ends lost 5 bases and 3 bases respectively, with 14 bases between them. The CDR3 has 14 amino acids. The chain's CDR3 is CASSRLSGHYEQYF. CDR3 bases: TGTGCCAGCAGCCGACTCTCGGGTCACTACGAGCAGTACTTC. The complete variable domain, with remaining parts taken from reference TRBV13 and TRBJ2-7, reads AAGVIQSPRHLIKEKRETATLKCYPIPRHDTVYWYQQGPGQDPQFLISFYEKMQSDKGSIPDRFSAQQFSDYHSELNMSSLELGDSALYFCASSRLSGHYEQYFGPGTRLTVT.

The gene calls are TRBV6-4 and TRBJ1-1, with D possibly being TRBD1 (6 bases). CDR3 length: 14 residues. CDR1 and CDR2 (germline): MRHNA, SNTAGT. The ends were cut back, 6 bases at V and 4 bases at J, with 15 bases in the middle. In DNA form, the CDR3 reads TGTGCCAGCAGACCTAATCAAGGGGGCACTGAAGCTTTCTTT. This sequence encodes CASRPNQGGTEAFF.

This sequence joins TRBV12-3 or TRBV12-4 and TRBJ2-5, with 12 bases lining up with TRBD2. V lost 8 bases, J lost 3 bases, and 1 base stayed unmatched. CDR3 size: 13 residues. CDR3 protein: CASRTSGEETQYF. CDR3 DNA: TGTGCCAGCCGGACTAGCGGGGAAGAGACCCAGTACTTC.

The sample holds one count of this clone. V gene TRBV4-1 combines with J gene TRBJ1-1, with 9 positions matching TRBD1. Germline loops: CDR1 MGHRA, CDR2 YSYEKL. V lost 0 bases, J lost 8 bases, and 4 bases stayed unmatched. This CDR3 is 14 amino acids long. The CDR3 sequence is CASSQDGTGMEAFF. In DNA form, the CDR3 reads TGCGCCAGCAGCCAAGACGGGACAGGGATGGAAGCTTTCTTT.

This clone was seen more than once but under ten times. The chain recombines TRBV4-2 with TRBJ1-3; D is undetermined. In germline, CDR1 is LGHNA, CDR2 YNFKEQ. V was trimmed by 3 bases and J by 2 bases, leaving 11 bases between them. There are 15 residues in the CDR3. DNA for the CDR3: TGTGCCAGCAGCCATAATTCAGGTCCTGGAAACACCATATATTTT. Amino acid sequence: CASSHNSGPGNTIYF.

A few counts support this clone. The chain recombines TRBV19 with TRBJ1-3, with 8 positions matching TRBD1. The V gene's germline CDR1 is LNHDA and CDR2 SQIVND (reference sequence). This CDR3 is built from 17 residues. V shed 5 bases, J shed 0 bases, and the junction held 9 bases outside the gene matches. The CDR3 DNA is TGTGCCAGTAGTTTGACAGGGGCGGCTGTCTCTGGAAACACCATATATTTT. It codes for CASSLTGAAVSGNTIYF. Full variable domain (missing parts from reference TRBV19 and TRBJ1-3): DGGITQSPKYLFRKEGQNVTLSCEQNLNHDAMYWYRQDPGQGLRLIYYSQIVNDFQKGDIAEGYSVSREKKESFPLTVTSAQKNPTAFYLCASSLTGAAVSGNTIYFGEGSWLTVV.

This chain uses TRBV5-6 with TRBJ1-4; tentative D call: TRBD1 (6 bases). The CDR3 length is 15 residues. Germline V gives CDR1 SGHDT, CDR2 YYEEEE. The germline V and J ends were trimmed by 3 bases and 1 base, with 10 bases remaining between them. The CDR3 region has the DNA TGTGCCAGCAGCTCCGGACAGAGAACTAATGAAAAACTGTTTTTT. Its protein product is CASSSGQRTNEKLFF.

The chain joins TRBV19 to TRBJ2-5, with D perhaps TRBD1 (6 bases). Germline-derived CDR1 and CDR2 are LNHDA and SQIVND (reference sequence). CDR3 length: 14 amino acids. V was pared by 5 bases and J by 7 bases, with 17 bases between. The CDR3 nucleotides are TGTGCCAGTAGTCCCCGGACTGGGGGCGGGACCCAGTACTTC. Translation: CASSPRTGGGTQYF.